The T cell receptor (beta chain) under discussion was sequenced for a study of blood T cell repertoires in COVID-19. The overall study: Researchers got acute and convalescent COVID-19 samples from the United States, Italy and Spain. The analysed material was cDNA or gDNA that came from T cells, B-cell-depleted T cells, or PBMCs.

In the original analysis: How many nucleated cells were present was estimated from reference gene primer amplification. Assay used: immunoSEQ multiplex PCR; TCRdb lists only in-frame clones, some missing. V and J calls and clone size follow that table, whereas D and trimming were derived from the DNA. The data contain about 230,000 clones, over 65% of them seen just once; the ten biggest clones take up under 3%. Looked up from germline, CDR1 is SGHTA and CDR2 is FQGNSA. V was pared by 2 bases and J by 5 bases, with 10 bases between. The CDR3 is 14 residues long. This rearrangement joins TRBV7-2 to TRBJ2-1; D is ambiguous. The sequencing input was peripheral blood. The TCR originated in a woman in her 70s with active or convalescent COVID-19. The CDR3 spells CASSLWAANNEQFF. The CDR3 nucleotides read TGTGCCAGCAGCTTATGGGCAGCTAACAATGAGCAGTTCTTC.